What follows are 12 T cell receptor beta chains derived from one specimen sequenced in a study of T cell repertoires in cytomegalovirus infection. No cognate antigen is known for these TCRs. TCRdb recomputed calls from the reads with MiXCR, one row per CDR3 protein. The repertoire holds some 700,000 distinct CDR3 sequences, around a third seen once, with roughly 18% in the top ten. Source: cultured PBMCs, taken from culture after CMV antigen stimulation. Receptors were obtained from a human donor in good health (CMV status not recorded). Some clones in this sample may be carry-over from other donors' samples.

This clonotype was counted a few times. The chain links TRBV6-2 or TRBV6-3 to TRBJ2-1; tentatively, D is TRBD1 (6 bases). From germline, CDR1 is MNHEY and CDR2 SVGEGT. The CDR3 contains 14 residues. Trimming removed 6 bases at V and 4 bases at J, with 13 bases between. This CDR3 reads CASSSQGHYNEQFF. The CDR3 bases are TGTGCCAGCAGCTCTCAGGGACATTACAATGAGCAGTTCTTC.

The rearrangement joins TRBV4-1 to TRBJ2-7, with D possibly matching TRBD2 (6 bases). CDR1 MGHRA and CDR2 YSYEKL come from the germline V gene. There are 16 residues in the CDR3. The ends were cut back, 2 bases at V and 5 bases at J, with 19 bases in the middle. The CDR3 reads CASSQWLDNRENEQYF. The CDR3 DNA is TGCGCCAGCAGCCAATGGTTGGATAACCGGGAGAACGAGCAGTACTTC.

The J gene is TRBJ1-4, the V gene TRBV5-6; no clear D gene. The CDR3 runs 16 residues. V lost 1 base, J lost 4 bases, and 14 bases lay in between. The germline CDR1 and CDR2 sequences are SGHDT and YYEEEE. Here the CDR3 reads CASSLLGSQINEKLFF. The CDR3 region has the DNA TGTGCCAGCAGCTTGCTAGGCTCGCAGATTAATGAAAAACTGTTTTTT. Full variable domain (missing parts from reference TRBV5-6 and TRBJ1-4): DAGVTQSPTHLIKTRGQQVTLRCSPKSGHDTVSWYQQALGQGPQFIFQYYEEEERQRGNFPDRFSGHQFPNYSSELNVNALLLGDSALYLCASSLLGSQINEKLFFGSGTQLSVL.

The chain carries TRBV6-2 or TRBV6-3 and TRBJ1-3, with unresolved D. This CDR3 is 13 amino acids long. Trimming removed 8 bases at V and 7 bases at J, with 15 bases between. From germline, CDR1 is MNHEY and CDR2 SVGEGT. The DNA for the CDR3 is TGTGCCAGCTGCGTCGCGCGGGCTAACACCATATATTTT. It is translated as CASCVARANTIYF.

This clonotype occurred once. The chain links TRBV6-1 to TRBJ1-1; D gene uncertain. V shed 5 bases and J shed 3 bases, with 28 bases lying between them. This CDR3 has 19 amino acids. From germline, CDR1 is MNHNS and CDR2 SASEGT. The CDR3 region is CASSTRSVTLKTMYTEAFF. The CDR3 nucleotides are TGTGCCAGCAGTACGCGGTCGGTTACCCTGAAAACGATGTACACTGAAGCTTTCTTT.

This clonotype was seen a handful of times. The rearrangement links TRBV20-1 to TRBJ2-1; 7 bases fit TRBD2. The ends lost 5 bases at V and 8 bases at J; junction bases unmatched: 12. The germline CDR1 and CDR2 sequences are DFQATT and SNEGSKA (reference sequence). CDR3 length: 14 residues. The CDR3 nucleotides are TGCAGTGCTGTGGGGGGGGGGACTACCTATGAGCAGTTCTTC. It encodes CSAVGGGTTYEQFF.

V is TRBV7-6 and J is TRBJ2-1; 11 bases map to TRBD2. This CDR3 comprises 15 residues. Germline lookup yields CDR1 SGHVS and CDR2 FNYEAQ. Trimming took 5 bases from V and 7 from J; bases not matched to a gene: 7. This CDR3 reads CASSPTSGASNEQFF. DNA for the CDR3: TGTGCCAGCAGCCCGACTAGCGGGGCATCAAATGAGCAGTTCTTC.

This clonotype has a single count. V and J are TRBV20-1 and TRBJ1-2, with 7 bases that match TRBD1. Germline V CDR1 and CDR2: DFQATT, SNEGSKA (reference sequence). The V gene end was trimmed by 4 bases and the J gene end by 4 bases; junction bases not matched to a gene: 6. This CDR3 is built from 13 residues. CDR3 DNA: TGCAGTGCTAACTCCGGGACAGTCTATGGCTACACCTTC. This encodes CSANSGTVYGYTF.

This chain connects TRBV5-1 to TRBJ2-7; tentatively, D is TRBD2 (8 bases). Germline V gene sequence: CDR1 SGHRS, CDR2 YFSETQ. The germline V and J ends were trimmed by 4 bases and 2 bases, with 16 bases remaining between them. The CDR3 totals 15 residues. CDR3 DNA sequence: TGCGCCAGCAGCCCGGGAGGGACAGAAGCCTACGAGCAGTACTTC. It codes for CASSPGGTEAYEQYF.

The CDR3 DNA reads TGTGCCAGCACGAGCGGGCCGGGGGCCAAAAACATTCAGTACTTC. It yields the protein CASTSGPGAKNIQYF. The chain recombines TRBV7-2 with TRBJ2-4, with D possibly TRBD2 on 6 matching bases. Germline lookup yields CDR1 SGHTA and CDR2 FQGNSA. The CDR3 contains 15 residues. Trimming took off 7 bases at V and 1 base at J, with 14 bases between the two ends.

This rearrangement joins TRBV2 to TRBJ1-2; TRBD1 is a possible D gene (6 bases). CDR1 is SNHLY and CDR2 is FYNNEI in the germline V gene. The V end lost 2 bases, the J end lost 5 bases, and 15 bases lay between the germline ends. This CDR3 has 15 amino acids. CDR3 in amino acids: CASSEWGQDRYGYTF. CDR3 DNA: TGTGCCAGCAGTGAATGGGGGCAGGATCGGTATGGCTACACCTTC.

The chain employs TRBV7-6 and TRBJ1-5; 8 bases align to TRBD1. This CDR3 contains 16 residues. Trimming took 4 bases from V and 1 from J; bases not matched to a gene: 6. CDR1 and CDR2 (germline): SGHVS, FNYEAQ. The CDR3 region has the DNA TGTGCCAGCAGCTCAGGGGGCGGGGTGAGCAATCAGCCCCAGCATTTT. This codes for CASSSGGGVSNQPQHF.